This T cell receptor beta chain was captured in a study of blood T cell repertoires in COVID-19. Study-wide context: Acute and convalescent COVID-19 specimens originated in the United States, Italy and Spain.

Participants, roughly 18 to 89 years old, spanned under 30 US areas. Clones were sequenced by immunoSEQ multiplex PCR, and TCRdb holds only the in-frame ones, with some missing. The sample gives approximately 300,000 clones, 85% to 95% of which show up once; approximately 4.1% is in the top ten. Trimming stripped 10 bases from V and 4 bases from J, with 19 bases between. CDR3 length equals 14 residues. Germline CDR1 is MDHEN and CDR2 is SYDVKM. The chain combines TRBV28 with TRBJ1-2, with a weak D call TRBD1 (5 bases). Sequenced sample: PBMCs or T cells enriched from blood (not recorded which). This clonotype was sampled from a woman aged 30 to 39 who had been exposed to COVID-19. CDR3 bases: TGTGCCACCGCCCAGGGTTCTCATCTCTATGGCTACACCTTC. Translating it yields CATAQGSHLYGYTF.